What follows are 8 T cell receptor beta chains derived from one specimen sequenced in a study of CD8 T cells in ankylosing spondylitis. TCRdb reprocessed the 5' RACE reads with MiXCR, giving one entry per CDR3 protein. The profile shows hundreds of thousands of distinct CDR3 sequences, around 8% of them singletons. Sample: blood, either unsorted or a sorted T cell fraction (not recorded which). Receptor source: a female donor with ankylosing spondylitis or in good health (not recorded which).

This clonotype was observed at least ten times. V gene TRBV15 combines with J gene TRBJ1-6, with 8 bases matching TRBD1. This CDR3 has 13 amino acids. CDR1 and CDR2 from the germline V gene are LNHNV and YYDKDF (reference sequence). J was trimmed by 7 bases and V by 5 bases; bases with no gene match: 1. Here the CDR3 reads CATSQGANSPLHF. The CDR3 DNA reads TGTGCCACCAGCCAGGGGGCGAATTCACCCCTCCACTTT. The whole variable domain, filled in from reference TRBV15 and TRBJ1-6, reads DAMVIQNPRYQVTQFGKPVTLSCSQTLNHNVMYWYQQKSSQAPKLLFHYYDKDFNNEADTPDNFQSRRPNTSFCFLDIRSPGLGDTAMYLCATSQGANSPLHFGNGTRLTVT.

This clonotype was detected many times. The CDR3 here is CASSSSDRGVETQYF. The DNA of the CDR3 is TGTGCCAGCAGCTCAAGTGACAGGGGGGTCGAGACCCAGTACTTC. This chain connects TRBV7-9 to TRBJ2-5; the match to TRBD1 covers 9 bases. Trimming cost V 4 bases and J 5 bases; bases outside gene matches: 8. This CDR3 has 15 residues. Germline CDR1 reads SEHNR; CDR2 reads FQNEAQ (reference sequence).

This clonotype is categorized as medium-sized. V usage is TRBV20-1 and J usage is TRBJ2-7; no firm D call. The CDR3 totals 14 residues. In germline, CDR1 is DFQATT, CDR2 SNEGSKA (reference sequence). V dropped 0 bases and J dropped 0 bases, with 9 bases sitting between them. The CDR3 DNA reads TGCAGTGCTAGAGACAGGCCCTCCTCCTACGAGCAGTACTTC. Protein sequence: CSARDRPSSYEQYF.

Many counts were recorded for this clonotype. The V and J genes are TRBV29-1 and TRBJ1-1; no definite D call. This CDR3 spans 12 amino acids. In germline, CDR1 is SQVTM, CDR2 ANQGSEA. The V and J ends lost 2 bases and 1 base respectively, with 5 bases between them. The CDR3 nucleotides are TGCAGCGTTGAATCAGGGAACACTGAAGCTTTCTTT. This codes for CSVESGNTEAFF.

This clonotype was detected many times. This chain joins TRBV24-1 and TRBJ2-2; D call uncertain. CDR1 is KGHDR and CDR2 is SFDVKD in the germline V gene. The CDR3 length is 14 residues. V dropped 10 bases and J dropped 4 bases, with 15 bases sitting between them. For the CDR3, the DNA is TGTGCCACGGGATCATCAGGCAGCACCGGGGAGCTGTTTTTT. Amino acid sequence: CATGSSGSTGELFF.

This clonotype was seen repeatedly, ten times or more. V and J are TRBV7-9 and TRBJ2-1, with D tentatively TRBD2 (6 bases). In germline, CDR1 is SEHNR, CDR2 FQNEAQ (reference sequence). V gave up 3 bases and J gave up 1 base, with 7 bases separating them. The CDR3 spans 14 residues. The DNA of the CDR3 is TGTGCCAGCAGCTTCGGAGGGTCCTACAATGAGCAGTTCTTC. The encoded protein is CASSFGGSYNEQFF.

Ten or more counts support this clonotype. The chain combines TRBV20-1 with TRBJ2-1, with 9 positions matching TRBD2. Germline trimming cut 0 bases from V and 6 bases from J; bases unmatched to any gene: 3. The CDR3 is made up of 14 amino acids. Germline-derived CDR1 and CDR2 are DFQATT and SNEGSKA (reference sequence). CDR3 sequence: CSARDSSGINEQFF. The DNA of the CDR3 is TGCAGTGCTAGAGATTCTAGCGGGATCAATGAGCAGTTCTTC.

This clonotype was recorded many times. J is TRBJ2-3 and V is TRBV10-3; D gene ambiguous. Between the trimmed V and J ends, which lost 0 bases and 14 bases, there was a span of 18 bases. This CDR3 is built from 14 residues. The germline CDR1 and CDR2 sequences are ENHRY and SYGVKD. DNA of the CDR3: TGTGCCATCAGTGAGTCCGTCGGTCAGGCAATGCGGTATTTT. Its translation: CAISESVGQAMRYF.